This paragraph covers one T cell receptor (beta chain) sequence. The template used for profiling TCR beta VDJ and CDR3 was genomic DNA. TCRdb redid the calling of the reads with MiXCR, one entry per CDR3 protein. The sample carries around 200,000 distinct CDR3 sequences, less than 60% recorded once. Unmatched junction bases numbered 4, after V lost 4 bases and J lost 6 bases. Germline lookup yields CDR1 LNHDA and CDR2 SQIVND (reference sequence). This CDR3 has 14 residues. These data belong to a study of CD8+CD57+ T cells in acquired aplastic anemia. Study in general: DNA recovered from sorted CD4+ and CD8+ cells had a mean of approximately 3.2 ug.

The authors sequenced patients whose flow cytometry had shown CD8+CD57+ cell expansion. The study sampled blood from patients who had received no therapy. The source material was sorted CD4+, CD8+, or CD8+CD57+ T cells (not recorded which) from PBMCs. The J gene is TRBJ1-2, the V gene TRBV19; 11 positions match TRBD1. The sequence derives from a human donor with aplastic anemia. The CDR3 DNA reads TGTGCCAGTAGTAGGGGACAGGGGGGTAATGGCTACACCTTC. Translating gives CASSRGQGGNGYTF.